The text below deals with one TCR beta chain. Deletions cut 4 bases from V and 4 bases from J, with 11 bases between. There are 13 residues in the CDR3. CDR1 SQVTM and CDR2 ANQGSEA come from the germline V gene. The record originates from a study of blood T cell repertoires in COVID-19. The data were produced by immunoSEQ multiplex PCR, yet TCRdb's version contains in-frame clones alone and is incomplete. The table records some 110,000 clones, more than 85% of them present only once. This sequence was found in a man over 45 with COVID-19, enrolled during active disease. Source material: peripheral blood. V and J are TRBV29-1 and TRBJ2-1; D possibly corresponds to TRBD1 (6 bases). Here the CDR3 DNA reads TGCAGCGTTGCAGGGGCGGTTTACAATGAGCAGTTCTTC. This translates into CSVAGAVYNEQFF.